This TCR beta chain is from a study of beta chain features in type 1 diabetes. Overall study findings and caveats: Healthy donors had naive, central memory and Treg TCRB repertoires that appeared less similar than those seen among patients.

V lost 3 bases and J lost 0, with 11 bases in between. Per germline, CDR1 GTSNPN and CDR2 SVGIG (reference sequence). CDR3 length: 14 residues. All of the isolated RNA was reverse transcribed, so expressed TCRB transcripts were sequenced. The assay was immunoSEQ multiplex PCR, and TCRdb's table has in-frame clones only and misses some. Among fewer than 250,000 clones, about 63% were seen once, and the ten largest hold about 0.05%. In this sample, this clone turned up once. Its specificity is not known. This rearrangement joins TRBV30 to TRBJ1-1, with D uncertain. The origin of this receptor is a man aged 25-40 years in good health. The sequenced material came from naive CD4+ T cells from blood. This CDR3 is CAWRSEQLNTEAFF. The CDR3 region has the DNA TGTGCCTGGAGGTCGGAACAGCTGAACACTGAAGCTTTCTTT.